This T cell receptor (beta chain) was found in a study of T cell changes during pregnancy in multiple sclerosis. This CDR3 spans 13 amino acids. The V gene's germline CDR1 is SGDLS and CDR2 YYNGEE. The V end was cut by 4 bases, the J end by 6 bases, with 13 bases between. Measured with immunoSEQ multiplex PCR; TCRdb has only the in-frame clones, and not every one. Of roughly 90,000 clones listed, 80% to 95% were seen once; the top ten hold 1.5% to 2%. The source was peripheral blood, collected in the first trimester of pregnancy. This chain uses TRBV9 with TRBJ1-1; weak D call: TRBD1 (5 bases). This clonotype was sampled from a female donor in good health, enrolled as a control in a pregnancy study. The CDR3 DNA is TGTGCCAGCAGCTCACAGGTTTACGCTGAAGCTTTCTTT. This gives the protein CASSSQVYAEAFF.